This T cell receptor beta chain was sequenced during a study of CD8 T cells in Susac syndrome. Study-wide context: When blood was collected, patients with Susac syndrome were therapy-naive, were taking corticosteroids, or were receiving intravenous immunoglobulin alone.

TEMRA cells underwent FACS enrichment and CD8+ and CD4+ T cells underwent negative isolation. Per the germline V gene, CDR1 is MNHNY and CDR2 is SVGAGI (reference sequence). The CDR3 extends over 15 amino acids. V lost 6 bases and J 2 bases, leaving 16 bases between the germline ends. This clonotype was seen only once. Its target is not known. The study's findings and limits: It was acknowledged in the study that its TCR sequencing and HLA analysis involved a relatively small number of individuals. There was no clonal expansion in the CD4+ T cell repertoires of Susac syndrome.

Random hexamers were used to reverse transcribe roughly 0.45 to 1 ug of RNA. TCRdb re-derived calls from the immunoSEQ multiplex PCR reads in MiXCR, one entry per CDR3 protein. This table has about 140,000 distinct CDR3 sequences, roughly 94% appearing once. The chain uses TRBV6-6 and TRBJ2-5; maybe TRBD1 (5 bases). Sequencing used CD4+ T cells from PBMCs. The TCR sequence derives from a human donor with Susac syndrome. CDR3 in DNA: TGTGCCAGCAGCTATAGGAGCAGGGAACAAGAGACCCAGTACTTC. Residues: CASSYRSREQETQYF.